These 17 T cell receptor beta chains share one sample of origin, sequenced in a study of read filtering for tumor transcriptome and immune sequencing (dated by TCRdb to 2020 to 2021). Sequencing was carried out with an Illumina HiSeq 4000. TCR libraries were built from 300 to 450 ng RNA with the Immunoverse kit, using molecular barcoded adaptors covering alpha/delta and beta/gamma chains. TCRdb handled the public reads itself, with Q25 trimming in fastp and clone calling in MiXCR, and kept productive beta chains. Each record represents a unique CDR3 protein, reported with the most common genes and DNA among its rows. A total of about 15,000 distinct CDR3 sequences appear in this sample, roughly 22% of them only once. The top ten constitute 80% of the sample. Sequencing was done on a sample of a population of CD138-negative cells sorted from bone marrow. What this sample's cell subset or site label stands for: bone marrow mononuclear cells depleted of CD138+ plasma/myeloma cells by negative magnetic selection. Every receptor here comes from a donor at least 40 years old with multiple myeloma.

This clonotype was detected only a few times. The rearrangement uses TRBV7-9 and TRBJ2-3; TRBD2 aligns across 9 bases. This CDR3 contains 13 residues. V shed 7 bases and J 4 bases; nucleotides not matched to a gene: 3. The V gene's germline CDR1 is SEHNR and CDR2 FQNEAQ (reference sequence). The DNA for the CDR3 is TGTGCCAGCACTGCGGGAGGGTCAGATACGCAGTATTTT. Translated, it gives CASTAGGSDTQYF.

This clonotype came up many times. CDR3 protein: CASSEDGGTEAFF. For the CDR3, the DNA is TGTGCCAGCAGTGAAGACGGGGGTACTGAAGCTTTCTTT. This sequence joins TRBV2 and TRBJ1-1; D perhaps matches TRBD1 (5 bases). Trimming removed 1 base at V and 5 bases at J, with 8 bases between. The CDR3 loop spans 13 amino acids. The germline V gene has CDR1 SNHLY and CDR2 FYNNEI.

This clonotype was counted many times. V is TRBV20-1 and J is TRBJ1-1, with 8 bases matching TRBD1. V lost 3 bases, J lost 2 bases, and 8 bases stayed unmatched. This CDR3 comprises 15 residues. Germline V gene data show CDR1 as DFQATT and CDR2 as SNEGSKA (reference sequence). The chain's CDR3 is CSARAPGQVNTEAFF. Written as DNA, the CDR3 is TGCAGTGCTAGGGCTCCGGGACAGGTAAACACTGAAGCTTTCTTT.

This clonotype was observed at least ten times. V is TRBV6-2 or TRBV6-3 and J is TRBJ2-1; possibly TRBD2 for D (6 bases). Per germline, CDR1 MNHEY and CDR2 SVGEGT. V lost 6 bases to trimming and J lost 9 bases, with 24 bases between them. The CDR3 is 16 residues long. This chain's CDR3 is CASSLLGLAFGSEQFF. Written as DNA, the CDR3 is TGTGCCAGCAGCCTGTTAGGGCTAGCGTTTGGCTCTGAGCAGTTCTTC.

This clonotype was counted ten times or more. The rearrangement uses TRBV7-9 and TRBJ2-2; D tentatively fits TRBD1 or TRBD2 (5 bases each). The length of the CDR3 is 16 residues. Germline-derived CDR1 and CDR2 are SEHNR and FQNEAQ (reference sequence). Trimming cost V 0 bases and J 1 base, with 9 bases left between them. The CDR3 spells CASSLARDRNTGELFF. The CDR3 DNA follows: TGTGCCAGCAGCTTAGCCCGGGACCGGAACACCGGGGAGCTGTTTTTT.

This clonotype has just a few counts. This sequence joins TRBV5-1 and TRBJ1-1; D perhaps matches TRBD1 (5 bases). The germline V gene encodes CDR1 SGHRS and CDR2 YFSETQ. Trimming removed 5 bases from V and 0 bases from J, with 11 bases in between. CDR3 length: 14 amino acids. CDR3 DNA sequence: TGCGCCAGCAGTTCCGACAGTTTGAACACTGAAGCTTTCTTT. It codes for CASSSDSLNTEAFF.

This clonotype was seen many times. This chain links TRBV30 with TRBJ1-1, with D perhaps matching TRBD1 (5 bases). The CDR3 has 12 amino acids. Between the trimmed V and J ends, which lost 5 bases and 4 bases, there was a span of 11 bases. From germline, CDR1 is GTSNPN and CDR2 SVGIG (reference sequence). This chain's CDR3 is CAWSRRGTEAFF. In nucleotides, the CDR3 is TGTGCCTGGTCCCGAAGGGGCACTGAAGCTTTCTTT. The whole variable domain, remainder taken from reference TRBV30 and TRBJ1-1, is SQTIHQWPATLVQPVGSPLSLECTVEGTSNPNLYWYRQAAGRGLQLLFYSVGIGQISSEVPQNLSASRPQDRQFILSSKKLLLSDSGFYLCAWSRRGTEAFFGQGTRLTVV.

Comment on this clonotype: A junction boundary mismatches the germline segment, possibly from a read error. The chain is built from TRBV20-1 and TRBJ1-1; D call uncertain. The CDR3 is made up of 14 amino acids. CDR1 and CDR2 from the germline V gene are DFQATT and SNEGSKA (reference sequence). The CDR3 reads CIAREGRVSTEAFF. The CDR3 DNA reads TGCATTGCTAGAGAAGGACGGGTGAGCACTGAAGCTTTCTTT.

Of note for this clonotype: Relative to the germline gene, one junction end is altered; a read error may explain this. The chain links TRBV9 to TRBJ2-1; D is undetermined. The CDR3 contains 15 residues. The germline CDR1 and CDR2 sequences are SGDLS and YYNGEE. CDR3 in DNA: TGTGCTAGCAGCATAACCAGCGTTTCCTACAATGAGCAGTTCTTC. Its protein product is CASSITSVSYNEQFF.

This rearrangement joins TRBV19 to TRBJ2-3; possibly TRBD2 for D (6 bases). The germline gives CDR1 LNHDA, CDR2 SQIVND (reference sequence). This CDR3 spans 14 amino acids. V lost 4 bases and J lost 6, with 14 bases in between. The DNA for the CDR3 is TGTGCCAGTAGTACTAGCGATTCGGCGGATACGCAGTATTTT. It yields the protein CASSTSDSADTQYF.

As regards this clonotype: This may be a read error: a much more frequent sequence differs by one nucleotide. The chain couples TRBV2 to TRBJ2-4, with TRBD1 as a possible D gene (6 bases). The germline V gene encodes CDR1 SNHLY and CDR2 FYNNEI. There are 15 residues in the CDR3. CDR3 nucleotides: TGTGCCAGCAGCTCCCCCTGGACAGCCAAAGACATTCAGTACTTC. Its protein is CASSSPWTAKDIQYF.

The rearrangement joins TRBV7-9 to TRBJ2-2; no firm D call. CDR1 is SEHNR, CDR2 FQNEAQ, per germline (reference sequence). V was cut by 5 bases and J by 1 base, with 8 bases left in between. This CDR3 is built from 14 residues. The CDR3: CASSPRQNTGELFF. In DNA, the CDR3 is TGTGCCAGCAGCCCGAGACAGAACACCGGGGAGCTGTTTTTT.

With regard to this clonotype: One base separates it from a far larger clone, so it is likely a read error. The chain employs TRBV11-3 and TRBJ2-1, with D tentatively TRBD1 (5 bases). The CDR3 runs to 20 residues. Germline CDR1 is SGHNT and CDR2 is YENEEA. The CDR3 DNA sequence: TGTGCCAGCAGCTCTCCGGTTACGAATCAGGGCGCCCGACTCTACAATAAGCAGTTCTTC. This sequence encodes CASSSPVTNQGARLYNKQFF.

This clonotype was counted only a few times. The chain couples TRBV5-1 to TRBJ1-4, with 9 bases aligning to TRBD1. Germline lookup yields CDR1 SGHRS and CDR2 YFSETQ. Trimming cost V 1 base and J 8 bases; bases outside gene matches: 6. The CDR3 contains 15 residues. The CDR3 DNA follows: TGCGCCAGCAGCTTGCTGGGACAGGGTAGCGAAAAACTGTTTTTT. Protein: CASSLLGQGSEKLFF.

About this clonotype: Possible read error: a much larger clone is one base away. The genes are TRBV5-1 and TRBJ2-7; perhaps TRBD2 as D (5 bases). This CDR3 has 14 residues. V lost 4 bases, J lost 3 bases, and 14 bases lay in between. Germline loops: CDR1 SGHRS, CDR2 YFSETQ. This chain's CDR3 is CASSTLVGSYEQYF. The CDR3 DNA sequence: TGCGCCAGCAGCACCTTGGTGGGGAGCTACGAGCAGTACTTC.

Ten or more counts support this clonotype. The chain recombines TRBV4-1 with TRBJ2-6, with D hard to call. Trimming cost V 7 bases and J 4 bases, with 5 bases left between them. CDR3 length: 12 residues. Germline V gene sequence: CDR1 MGHRA, CDR2 YSYEKL. As DNA, the CDR3 is TGCGCCAGCATGTCCGGGGCCAACGTCCTGACTTTC. Protein: CASMSGANVLTF.

As for this clonotype: A clone one base away is much larger, so this may be a read error. The J gene is TRBJ1-1, the V gene TRBV29-1; 8 bases line up with TRBD1. CDR1 SQVTM and CDR2 ANQGSEA come from the germline V gene. This CDR3 spans 15 amino acids. This CDR3 is CGAGRAGGWNTEAFF. In nucleotides, the CDR3 is TGCGGCGCTGGCCGGGCAGGGGGCTGGAACACTGAAGCTTTCTTT.